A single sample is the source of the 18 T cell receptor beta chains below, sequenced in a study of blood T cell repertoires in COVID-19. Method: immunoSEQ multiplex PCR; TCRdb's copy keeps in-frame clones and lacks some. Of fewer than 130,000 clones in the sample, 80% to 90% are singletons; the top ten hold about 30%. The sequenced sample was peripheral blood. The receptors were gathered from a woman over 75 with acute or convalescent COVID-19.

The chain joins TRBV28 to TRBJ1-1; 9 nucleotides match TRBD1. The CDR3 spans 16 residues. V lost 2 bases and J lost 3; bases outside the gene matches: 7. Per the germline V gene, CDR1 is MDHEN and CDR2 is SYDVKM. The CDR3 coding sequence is TGTGCCAGCAGTTTAGTGGGACAGGGTTTCGACACTGAAGCTTTCTTT. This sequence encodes CASSLVGQGFDTEAFF.

The CDR3: CASSPPTGGFNTEAFF. CDR3 bases: TGTGCCAGCAGTCCCCCGACAGGGGGCTTTAACACTGAAGCTTTCTTT. The chain carries TRBV27 and TRBJ1-1; TRBD1 matches 10 bases. The germline V gene encodes CDR1 MNHEY and CDR2 SMNVEV (reference sequence). The length of the CDR3 is 16 residues. Trimming at V came to 5 bases and at J to 2 bases, leaving 8 bases not matched to a gene.

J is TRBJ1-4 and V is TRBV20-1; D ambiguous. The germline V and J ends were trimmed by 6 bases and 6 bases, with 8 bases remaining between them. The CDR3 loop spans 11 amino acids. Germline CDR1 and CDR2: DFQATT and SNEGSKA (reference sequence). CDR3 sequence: CSAGEHEKLFF. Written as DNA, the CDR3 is TGCAGTGCCGGGGAACATGAAAAACTGTTTTTT.

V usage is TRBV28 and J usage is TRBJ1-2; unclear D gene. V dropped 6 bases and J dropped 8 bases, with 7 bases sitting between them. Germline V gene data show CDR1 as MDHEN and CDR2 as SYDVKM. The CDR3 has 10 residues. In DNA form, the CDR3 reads TGTGCCAGCAGATCCTTGGGCTACACCTTC. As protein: CASRSLGYTF.

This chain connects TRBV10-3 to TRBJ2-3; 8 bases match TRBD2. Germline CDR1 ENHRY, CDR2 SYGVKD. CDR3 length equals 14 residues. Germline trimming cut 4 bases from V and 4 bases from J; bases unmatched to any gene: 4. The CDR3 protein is CAISAVAGSDTQYF. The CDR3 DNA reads TGTGCCATCAGTGCGGTAGCGGGGTCAGATACGCAGTATTTT.

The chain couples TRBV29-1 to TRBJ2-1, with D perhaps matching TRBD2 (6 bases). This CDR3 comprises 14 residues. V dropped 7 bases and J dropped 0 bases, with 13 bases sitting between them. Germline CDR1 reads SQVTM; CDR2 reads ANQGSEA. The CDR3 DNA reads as TGCAGCGCCGAGGGACTTCGCTCCTACAATGAGCAGTTCTTC. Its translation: CSAEGLRSYNEQFF.

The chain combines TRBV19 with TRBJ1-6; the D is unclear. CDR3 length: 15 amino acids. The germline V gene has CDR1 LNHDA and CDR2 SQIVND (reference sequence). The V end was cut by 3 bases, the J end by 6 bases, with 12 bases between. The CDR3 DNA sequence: TGTGCCAGTAGTATCCCCGGGGTCCGTAATTCACCCCTCCACTTT. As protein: CASSIPGVRNSPLHF.

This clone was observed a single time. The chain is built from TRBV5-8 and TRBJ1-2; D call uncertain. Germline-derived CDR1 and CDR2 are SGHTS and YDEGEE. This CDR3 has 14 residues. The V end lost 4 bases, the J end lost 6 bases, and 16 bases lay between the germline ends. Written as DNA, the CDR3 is TGTGCCAGCAGCCTGCGGTGGGTAACCCATGGCTACACCTTC. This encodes CASSLRWVTHGYTF.

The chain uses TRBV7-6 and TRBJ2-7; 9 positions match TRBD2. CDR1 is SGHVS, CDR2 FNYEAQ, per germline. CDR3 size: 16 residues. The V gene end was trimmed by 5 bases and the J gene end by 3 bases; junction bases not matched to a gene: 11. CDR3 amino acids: CASSPAAGGTHYEQYF. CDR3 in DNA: TGTGCCAGCAGCCCCGCGGCGGGGGGGACCCACTACGAGCAGTACTTC.

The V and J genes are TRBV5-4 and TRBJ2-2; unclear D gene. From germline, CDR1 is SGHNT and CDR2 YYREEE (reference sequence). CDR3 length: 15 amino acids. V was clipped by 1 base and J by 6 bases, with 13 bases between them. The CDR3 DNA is TGTGCCAGCAGCTTGCCCGGTCAACCCTCCGGGGAGCTGTTTTTT. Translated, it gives CASSLPGQPSGELFF.

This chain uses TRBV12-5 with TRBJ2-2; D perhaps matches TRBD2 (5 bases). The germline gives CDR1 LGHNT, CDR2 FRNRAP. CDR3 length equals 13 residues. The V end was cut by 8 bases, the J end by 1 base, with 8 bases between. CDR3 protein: CASRGMNTGELFF. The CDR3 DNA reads TGTGCTAGTCGAGGGATGAACACCGGGGAGCTGTTTTTT.

The CDR3 loop reads CASSPNPSGTGNFYEQYF. For the CDR3, the DNA is TGTGCCAGCTCACCAAACCCTTCCGGGACAGGGAATTTCTACGAGCAGTACTTC. This chain connects TRBV18 to TRBJ2-7; 9 bases agree with TRBD1. The CDR3 runs 18 residues. The germline V gene encodes CDR1 KGHSH and CDR2 LQKENI. The J segment lost 3 bases and the V segment lost 2 bases, leaving 14 bases of the junction unmatched.

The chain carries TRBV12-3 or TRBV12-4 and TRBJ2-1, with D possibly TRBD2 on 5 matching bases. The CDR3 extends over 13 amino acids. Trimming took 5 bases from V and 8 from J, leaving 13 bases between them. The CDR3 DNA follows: TGTGCCAGCAGTCCCGAGGGCCCCGATGAGCAGTTCTTC. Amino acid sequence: CASSPEGPDEQFF.

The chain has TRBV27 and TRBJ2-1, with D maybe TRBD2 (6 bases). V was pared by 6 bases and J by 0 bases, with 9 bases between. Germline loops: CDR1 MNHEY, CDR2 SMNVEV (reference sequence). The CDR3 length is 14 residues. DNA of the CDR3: TGTGCCAGCAGGGCCGGGAGCTCCTACAATGAGCAGTTCTTC. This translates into CASRAGSSYNEQFF.

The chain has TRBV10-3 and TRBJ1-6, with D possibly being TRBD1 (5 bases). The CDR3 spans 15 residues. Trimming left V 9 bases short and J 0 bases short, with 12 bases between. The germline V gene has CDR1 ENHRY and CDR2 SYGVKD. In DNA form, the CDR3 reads TGTGCCATATCAGGGCTGAGCTCCTATAATTCACCCCTCCACTTT. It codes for CAISGLSSYNSPLHF.

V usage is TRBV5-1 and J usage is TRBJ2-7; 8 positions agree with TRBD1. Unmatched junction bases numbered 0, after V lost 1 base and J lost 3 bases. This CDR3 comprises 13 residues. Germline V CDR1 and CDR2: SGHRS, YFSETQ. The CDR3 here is CASSLTGGYEQYF. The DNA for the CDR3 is TGCGCCAGCAGCTTGACAGGGGGCTACGAGCAGTACTTC.

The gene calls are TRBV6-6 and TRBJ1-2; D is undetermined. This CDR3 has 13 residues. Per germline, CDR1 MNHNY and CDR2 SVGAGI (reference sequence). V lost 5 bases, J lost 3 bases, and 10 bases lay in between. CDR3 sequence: CASSAGNYYGYTF. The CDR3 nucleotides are TGTGCCAGCAGTGCGGGGAATTACTATGGCTACACCTTC.

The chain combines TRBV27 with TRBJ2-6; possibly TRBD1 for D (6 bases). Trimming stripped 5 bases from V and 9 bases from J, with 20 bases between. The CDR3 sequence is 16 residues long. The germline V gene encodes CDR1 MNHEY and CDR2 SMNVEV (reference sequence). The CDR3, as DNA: TGTGCCAGCAGTCCAGACAGGCACCCAAGTATCAACGTCCTGACTTTC. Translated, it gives CASSPDRHPSINVLTF.